Listed below are T cell receptor beta chains from one sample, sequenced in a study of blood T cell repertoires in COVID-19. Libraries were prepared by immunoSEQ multiplex PCR; TCRdb keeps only in-frame clonotypes and omits some of them. The table lists roughly 220,000 clones, 70% to 90% of them singletons. Sequencing was performed on PBMCs or T cells enriched from blood (not recorded which). Receptors were obtained from a woman in her forties with acute COVID-19. Both conserved end residues are trimmed from each CDR3. Fields, in order: clone size, V gene, CDR3 protein. Expanded clones are given a class, and other clones once, few, many or no size at all.

size: -; V: TRBV11-2; CDR3: ASSLDRGRSIQY
size: -; V: TRBV10-2; CDR3: ASSETGMNTEAF
size: -; V: TRBV29-1; CDR3: SVDEAVGYGYT
size: -; V: TRBV2; CDR3: ASSEAGHITYEQY
size: -; V: TRBV9; CDR3: ASSVSGGPYNEQF
size: -; V: TRBV9; CDR3: ASSVGDNTEAF
size: -; V: TRBV28; CDR3: ASSFRGTEAF
size: -; V: TRBV9; CDR3: ASSVETQGRKLF
size: -; V: TRBV5-8; CDR3: ASSSGQGPGDGYT
size: -; V: TRBV12-3/TRBV12-4; CDR3: ASSFDRSTGYT
size: -; V: TRBV6-5; CDR3: ASSYAPGNTGELF
size: -; V: TRBV9; CDR3: ASSPSGGNSPLH
size: -; V: TRBV7-2; CDR3: ASSLDRTSGGPFYNEQF
size: -; V: TRBV4-1; CDR3: ASSPGLASRETQY
size: -; V: TRBV19; CDR3: AGRTGFEGQPQH
size: -; V: TRBV27; CDR3: ASSLLYRGRDEQY
size: many; V: TRBV5-1; CDR3: ASSPAGTRGNTGELF
size: -; V: TRBV7-8; CDR3: ASSRDRGRSNYGYT
size: once; V: TRBV6-1; CDR3: ASSVGTGTSANEKLF
size: -; V: TRBV18; CDR3: ASSPGQQGQPQH
size: -; V: TRBV7-2; CDR3: ASSNYYEQY
size: -; V: TRBV7-9; CDR3: ASSLGPSPLH
size: -; V: TRBV7-7; CDR3: ASSLGREDTQY
size: -; V: TRBV7-9; CDR3: ASSWRGEQF
size: -; V: TRBV4-3; CDR3: ASSQVEGGGGRDTQY
size: -; V: TRBV2; CDR3: ASMERRGGGYT
size: once; V: TRBV9; CDR3: ASSAHGGSFGNTIY
size: -; V: TRBV5-1; CDR3: ASSPATGVLEAF